Following are 23 T cell receptor beta chains from one sample sequenced in a study of CD8 T cells in Susac syndrome. A quantity of about 0.5 to 1 ug RNA underwent reverse transcription using random hexamers. TCRdb re-called the immunoSEQ multiplex PCR reads with MiXCR, one entry per CDR3 protein. Among approximately 120,000 distinct CDR3 sequences listed, around nine tenths were seen once. Sequenced sample: CD8+ T cells from PBMCs. These receptors all stem from a human donor with multiple sclerosis.

V is TRBV9 and J is TRBJ2-7; D call uncertain. The V end was cut by 0 bases, the J end by 0 bases, with 4 bases between. Germline lookup yields CDR1 SGDLS and CDR2 YYNGEE. This CDR3 has 13 amino acids. CDR3 protein: CASSVGHSYEQYF. Here the CDR3 DNA reads TGTGCCAGCAGCGTAGGACACTCCTACGAGCAGTACTTC.

The rearrangement uses TRBV27 and TRBJ2-3, with D perhaps TRBD2 (5 bases). Trimming pared 3 bases from V and 6 bases from J, leaving 16 bases between. Germline CDR1 MNHEY, CDR2 SMNVEV (reference sequence). The CDR3 runs 15 residues. DNA for the CDR3: TGTGCCAGCAGTTTGGGAGCGACATCAGCCGATACGCAGTATTTT. Protein sequence: CASSLGATSADTQYF.

This chain connects TRBV11-2 to TRBJ2-5; D uncertain. Germline V lookup: CDR1 SGHAT, CDR2 FQNNGV. The CDR3 runs to 14 residues. Trimming removed 7 bases from V and 5 bases from J, with 17 bases in between. In nucleotides, the CDR3 is TGTGCCAGCATGTTAGGAGTCTCGGTGGAGACCCAGTACTTC. It translates to CASMLGVSVETQYF.

This clonotype was detected only once. The rearrangement links TRBV12-5 to TRBJ1-4, with D uncertain. The germline V gene encodes CDR1 LGHNT and CDR2 FRNRAP. V was clipped by 6 bases and J by 6 bases, with 17 bases between them. CDR3 length: 15 amino acids. CDR3 region: CASGSPGVGDEKLFF. As DNA, the CDR3 is TGTGCTAGTGGGAGCCCCGGGGTGGGAGATGAAAAACTGTTTTTT.

This rearrangement joins TRBV10-3 to TRBJ2-6; D is uncertain. CDR3 length: 15 amino acids. Germline V gene sequence: CDR1 ENHRY, CDR2 SYGVKD. V was trimmed by 2 bases and J by 1 base, leaving 6 bases between them. The CDR3 reads CAISETESGANVLTF. The CDR3 nucleotides read TGTGCCATCAGTGAGACAGAGTCTGGGGCCAACGTCCTGACTTTC.

This chain links TRBV25-1 with TRBJ1-5, with D uncertain. The CDR3 has 15 residues. Germline CDR1 is MGHDK and CDR2 is SYGVNS. Trimming stripped 3 bases from V and 0 bases from J, with 9 bases between. CDR3 sequence reads: CASSDGEFSNQPQHF. Written as DNA, the CDR3 is TGTGCCAGCAGTGATGGAGAATTTAGCAATCAGCCCCAGCATTTT.

This sequence joins TRBV2 and TRBJ2-7; D may be TRBD1 (6 bases). The length of the CDR3 is 12 residues. Trimming removed 7 bases from V and 1 base from J, with 8 bases in between. Germline CDR1 and CDR2: SNHLY and FYNNEI. The CDR3 DNA reads as TGTGCCAGCATCCAGGGGTCCTACGAGCAGTACTTC. It codes for CASIQGSYEQYF. Together with reference TRBV2 and TRBJ2-7, the CDR3 gives the full variable domain: EPEVTQTPSHQVTQMGQEVILRCVPISNHLYFYWYRQILGQKVEFLVSFYNNEISEKSEIFDDQFSVERPDGSNFTLKIRSTKLEDSAMYFCASIQGSYEQYFGPGTRLTVT.

CDR3 in amino acids: CASSVDGGLDIQYF. In DNA, the CDR3 is TGTGCCAGCAGCGTAGATGGGGGGCTTGACATTCAGTACTTC. J is TRBJ2-4 and V is TRBV9; possibly TRBD1 or TRBD2 for D (6 bases each). V was cut by 0 bases and J by 8 bases, with 12 bases left in between. Germline CDR1 and CDR2: SGDLS and YYNGEE. CDR3 size: 14 residues.

V gene TRBV4-2 combines with J gene TRBJ2-7; 8 bases fit TRBD2. The ends lost 0 bases at V and 0 bases at J; junction bases unmatched: 4. CDR1 is LGHNA and CDR2 is YNFKEQ in the germline V gene. This CDR3 contains 16 residues. Here the CDR3 reads CASSQDSGVSSYEQYF. As DNA, the CDR3 is TGTGCCAGCAGCCAAGATAGCGGGGTTAGCTCCTACGAGCAGTACTTC.

This sequence joins TRBV5-6 and TRBJ2-3, with TRBD1 matching over 11 bases. CDR3 size: 16 residues. V shed 4 bases, J shed 2 bases, and the junction held 6 bases outside the gene matches. Per the germline V gene, CDR1 is SGHDT and CDR2 is YYEEEE. The CDR3, as DNA: TGTGCCAGCAGCGATGGACAGGGGGCGACCACAGATACGCAGTATTTT. The encoded protein is CASSDGQGATTDTQYF.

The genes are TRBV27 and TRBJ2-1; D may be TRBD2 (5 bases). V shed 3 bases and J shed 5 bases, with 11 bases lying between them. The CDR3 sequence is 14 residues long. Germline CDR1 is MNHEY and CDR2 is SMNVEV (reference sequence). CDR3 in amino acids: CASSFPGLDNEQFF. The CDR3 DNA sequence: TGTGCCAGCAGTTTCCCCGGACTCGACAATGAGCAGTTCTTC.

This chain links TRBV5-8 with TRBJ2-1, with D maybe TRBD1 (6 bases). Trimming shortened V by 4 bases and J by 2 bases, and 13 bases separated the two germline ends. This CDR3 has 15 amino acids. Looked up from germline, CDR1 is SGHTS and CDR2 is YDEGEE. CDR3 nucleotides: TGTGCCAGCAGCCTCAGGGGCCTCACCTACAATGAGCAGTTCTTC. Translating gives CASSLRGLTYNEQFF.

The chain joins TRBV25-1 to TRBJ1-1, with a weak D call TRBD1 (5 bases). The CDR3 consists of 14 residues. Per germline, CDR1 MGHDK and CDR2 SYGVNS. Trimming took 4 bases from V and 5 from J, leaving 14 bases between them. In DNA, the CDR3 is TGTGCCAGCAGTGGGACGGGGCTGGGGACTGAAGCTTTCTTT. Translation gives CASSGTGLGTEAFF.

This clonotype occurred once. The chain uses TRBV20-1 and TRBJ1-2, with a possible D match to TRBD1 (5 bases). The CDR3 sequence is 14 residues long. V was trimmed by 0 bases and J by 4 bases, leaving 12 bases between them. CDR1 and CDR2 (germline): DFQATT, SNEGSKA (reference sequence). For the CDR3, the DNA is TGCAGTGCTAGAGAATGGCAGGGAGGCTATGGCTACACCTTC. It codes for CSAREWQGGYGYTF.

The chain uses TRBV4-3 and TRBJ2-2; 8 nucleotides agree with TRBD1. V gave up 1 base and J gave up 7 bases; unmatched junction bases: 5. The germline gives CDR1 LGHNA, CDR2 YSLEER. The CDR3 is 15 amino acids. The CDR3 loop is CASSQGQGLFGELFF. DNA of the CDR3: TGCGCCAGCAGCCAAGGACAGGGGCTTTTCGGGGAGCTGTTTTTT.

This chain's CDR3 is CASSPERLAGVYNEQFF. Here the CDR3 DNA reads TGTGCCAGCTCACCTGAGAGACTAGCGGGAGTTTACAATGAGCAGTTCTTC. The chain carries TRBV18 and TRBJ2-1, with 12 bases matching TRBD2. The germline V gene has CDR1 KGHSH and CDR2 LQKENI. This CDR3 region has 17 residues. V shed 3 bases and J 4 bases; nucleotides not matched to a gene: 7.

J is TRBJ1-1 and V is TRBV30, with D unresolved. Germline CDR1 is GTSNPN and CDR2 is SVGIG (reference sequence). The CDR3 sequence is 14 residues long. The germline V and J ends were trimmed by 5 bases and 3 bases, with 16 bases remaining between them. CDR3 sequence: CAWGREGSYTEAFF. The CDR3 DNA follows: TGTGCCTGGGGGAGGGAGGGCAGCTACACTGAAGCTTTCTTT.

The J gene is TRBJ2-1, the V gene TRBV6-5, with D possibly matching TRBD2 (5 bases). This CDR3 is 14 amino acids long. Germline V CDR1 and CDR2: MNHEY, SVGAGI. Trimming left V 6 bases short and J 0 bases short, with 9 bases between. CDR3 DNA sequence: TGTGCCAGCAGCCCGGGGAGCTCCTACAATGAGCAGTTCTTC. It is translated as CASSPGSSYNEQFF.

The rearrangement uses TRBV5-1 and TRBJ2-2; the D gene is possibly TRBD2 (5 bases). This CDR3 comprises 13 residues. Trimming stripped 1 base from V and 6 bases from J, with 7 bases between. Germline values: CDR1 SGHRS, CDR2 YFSETQ. CDR3 DNA sequence: TGCGCCAGCAGCTTGAGCGGCGCCGGGGAGCTGTTTTTT. This sequence encodes CASSLSGAGELFF.

The gene calls are TRBV27 and TRBJ1-5, with D maybe TRBD1 (5 bases). The CDR3 is 15 residues long. CDR1 and CDR2 from the germline V gene are MNHEY and SMNVEV (reference sequence). The V end was cut by 5 bases, the J end by 0 bases, with 11 bases between. CDR3 in DNA: TGTGCCAGCAGTGACCGGGGGATTAGCAATCAGCCCCAGCATTTT. Encoded protein: CASSDRGISNQPQHF.

The chain employs TRBV29-1 and TRBJ1-2, with D maybe TRBD1 (5 bases). Germline V gene sequence: CDR1 SQVTM, CDR2 ANQGSEA. The CDR3 has 13 amino acids. V was pared by 0 bases and J by 4 bases, with 9 bases between. The CDR3 here is CSVEDRDGYGYTF. The CDR3 nucleotides are TGCAGCGTTGAAGACCGGGACGGCTATGGCTACACCTTC.

The CDR3 sequence: CASSPTLPSSGSRTGELFF. In DNA, the CDR3 is TGTGCCAGCAGCCCGACCCTCCCTTCTAGCGGGAGCCGCACCGGGGAGCTGTTTTTT. The rearrangement links TRBV11-2 to TRBJ2-2; TRBD2 matches at 10 bases. The CDR3 sequence is 19 residues long. J lost 4 bases, V lost 5 bases, and 16 bases had no gene match. The germline V gene encodes CDR1 SGHAT and CDR2 FQNNGV.

This clonotype turned up a few times. The chain carries TRBV9 and TRBJ2-3, with no clear D. The V and J ends lost 3 bases and 6 bases respectively, with 8 bases between them. Germline lookup yields CDR1 SGDLS and CDR2 YYNGEE. This CDR3 contains 12 residues. The CDR3 nucleotides are TGTGCCAGCAGCGGGACGTATGATACGCAGTATTTT. Protein: CASSGTYDTQYF.